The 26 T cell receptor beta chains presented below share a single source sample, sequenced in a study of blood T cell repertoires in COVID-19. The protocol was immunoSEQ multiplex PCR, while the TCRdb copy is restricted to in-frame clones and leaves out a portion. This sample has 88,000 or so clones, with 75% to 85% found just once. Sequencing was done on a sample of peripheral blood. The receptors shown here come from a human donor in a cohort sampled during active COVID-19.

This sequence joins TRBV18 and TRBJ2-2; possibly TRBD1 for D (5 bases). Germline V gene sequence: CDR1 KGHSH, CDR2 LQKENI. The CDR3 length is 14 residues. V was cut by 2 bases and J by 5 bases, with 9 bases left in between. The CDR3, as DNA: TGTGCCAGCTCACCAAGGGGAAGTACCGGGGAGCTGTTTTTT. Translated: CASSPRGSTGELFF.

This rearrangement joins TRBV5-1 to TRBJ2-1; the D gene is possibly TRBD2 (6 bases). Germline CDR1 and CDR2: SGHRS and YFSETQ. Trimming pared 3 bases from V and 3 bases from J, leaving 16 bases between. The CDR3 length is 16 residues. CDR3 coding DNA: TGCGCCAGCAGCTCGGACTATACCAGCCACTACAATGAGCAGTTCTTC. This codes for CASSSDYTSHYNEQFF.

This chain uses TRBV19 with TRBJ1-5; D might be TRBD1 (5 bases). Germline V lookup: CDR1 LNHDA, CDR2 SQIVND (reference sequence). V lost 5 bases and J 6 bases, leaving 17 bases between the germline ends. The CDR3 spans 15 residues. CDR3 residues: CASSRSPVGGQPQHF. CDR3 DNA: TGTGCCAGTAGTCGGAGCCCCGTGGGGGGTCAGCCCCAGCATTTT.

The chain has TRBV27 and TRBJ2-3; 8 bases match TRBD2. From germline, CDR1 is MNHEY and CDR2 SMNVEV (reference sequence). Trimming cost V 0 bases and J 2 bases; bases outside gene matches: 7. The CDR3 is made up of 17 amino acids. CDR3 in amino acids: CASSLSAGGYYTDTQYF. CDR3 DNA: TGTGCCAGCAGTTTATCGGCGGGGGGATATTACACAGATACGCAGTATTTT.

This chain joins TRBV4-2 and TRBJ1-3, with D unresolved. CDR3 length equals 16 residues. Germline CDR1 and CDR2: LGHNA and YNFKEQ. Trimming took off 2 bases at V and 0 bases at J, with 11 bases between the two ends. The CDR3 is CASSQIGQLSGNTIYF. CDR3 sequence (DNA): TGTGCCAGCAGCCAAATTGGGCAACTCTCTGGAAACACCATATATTTT.

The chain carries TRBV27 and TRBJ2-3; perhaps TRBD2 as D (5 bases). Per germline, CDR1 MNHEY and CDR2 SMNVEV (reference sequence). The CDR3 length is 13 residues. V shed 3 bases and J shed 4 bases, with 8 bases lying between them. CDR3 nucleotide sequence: TGTGCCAGCAGTTTGACCGGGGCAGATACGCAGTATTTT. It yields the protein CASSLTGADTQYF.

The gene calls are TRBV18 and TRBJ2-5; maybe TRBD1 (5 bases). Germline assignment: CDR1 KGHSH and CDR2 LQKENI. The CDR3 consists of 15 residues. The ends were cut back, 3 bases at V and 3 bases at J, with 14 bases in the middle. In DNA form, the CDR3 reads TGTGCCAGCTCACCGGCAACAGGAGAAAAAGAGACCCAGTACTTC. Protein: CASSPATGEKETQYF.

The CDR3 DNA sequence: TGTGCCAGCAGCGTAGATTCGGGGTCTGGAAACACCATATATTTT. Translation gives CASSVDSGSGNTIYF. This chain joins TRBV9 and TRBJ1-3; no clear D gene. Trimming pared 0 bases from V and 1 base from J, leaving 8 bases between. The CDR3 totals 15 residues. Germline-derived CDR1 and CDR2 are SGDLS and YYNGEE.

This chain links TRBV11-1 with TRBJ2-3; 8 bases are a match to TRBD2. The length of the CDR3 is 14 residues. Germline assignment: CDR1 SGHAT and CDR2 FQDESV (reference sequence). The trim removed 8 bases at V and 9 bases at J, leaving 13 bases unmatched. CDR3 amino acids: CASGVITSGLTQYF. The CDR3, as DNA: TGTGCCAGCGGGGTGATTACTAGCGGCTTAACGCAGTATTTT.

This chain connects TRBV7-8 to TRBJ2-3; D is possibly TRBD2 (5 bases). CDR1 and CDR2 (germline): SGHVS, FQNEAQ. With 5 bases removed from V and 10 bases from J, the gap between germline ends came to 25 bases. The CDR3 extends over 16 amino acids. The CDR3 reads CASSQPPQEDGSAQYF. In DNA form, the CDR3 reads TGTGCCAGCAGCCAACCGCCGCAGGAGGATGGGTCGGCGCAGTATTTT.

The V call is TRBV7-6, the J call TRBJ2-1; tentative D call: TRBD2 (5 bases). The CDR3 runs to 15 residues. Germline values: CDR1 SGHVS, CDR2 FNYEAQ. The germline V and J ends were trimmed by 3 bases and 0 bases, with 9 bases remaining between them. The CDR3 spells CASSLERNSYNEQFF. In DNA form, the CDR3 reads TGTGCCAGCAGCTTGGAGCGGAACTCCTACAATGAGCAGTTCTTC.

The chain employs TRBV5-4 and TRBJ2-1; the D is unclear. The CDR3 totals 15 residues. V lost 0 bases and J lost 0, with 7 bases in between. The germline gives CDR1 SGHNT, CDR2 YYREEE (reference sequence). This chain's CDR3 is CASSLDQASYNEQFF. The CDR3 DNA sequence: TGTGCCAGCAGCTTGGACCAAGCCTCCTACAATGAGCAGTTCTTC.

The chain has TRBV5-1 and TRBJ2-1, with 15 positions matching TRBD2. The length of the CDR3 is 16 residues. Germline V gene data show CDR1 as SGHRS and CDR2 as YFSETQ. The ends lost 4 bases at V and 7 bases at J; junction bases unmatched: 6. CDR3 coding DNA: TGCGCCAGCAGCCCCGGACTAGCGGGAGGGGGGAATGAGCAGTTCTTC. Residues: CASSPGLAGGGNEQFF.

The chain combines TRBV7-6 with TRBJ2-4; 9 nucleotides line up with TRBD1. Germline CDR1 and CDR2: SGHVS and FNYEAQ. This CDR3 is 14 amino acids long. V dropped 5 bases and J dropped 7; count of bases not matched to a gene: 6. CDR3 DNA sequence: TGTGCCAGCAGCCCATACGGACAGGGGAACATTCAGTACTTC. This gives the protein CASSPYGQGNIQYF.

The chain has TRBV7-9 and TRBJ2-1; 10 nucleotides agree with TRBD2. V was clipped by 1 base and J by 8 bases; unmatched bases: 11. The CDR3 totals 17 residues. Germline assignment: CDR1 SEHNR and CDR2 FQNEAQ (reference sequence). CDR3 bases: TGTGCCAGCAGCTTAGGGTTAGCGGGAGGCCCTTTGGATGAGCAGTTCTTC. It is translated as CASSLGLAGGPLDEQFF.

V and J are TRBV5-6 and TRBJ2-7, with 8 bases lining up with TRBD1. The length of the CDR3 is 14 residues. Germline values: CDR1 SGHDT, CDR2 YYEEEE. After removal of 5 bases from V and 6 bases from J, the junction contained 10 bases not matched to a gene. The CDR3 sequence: CASRWWTGYGEQYF. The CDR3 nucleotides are TGTGCCAGCAGATGGTGGACAGGGTACGGCGAGCAGTACTTC.

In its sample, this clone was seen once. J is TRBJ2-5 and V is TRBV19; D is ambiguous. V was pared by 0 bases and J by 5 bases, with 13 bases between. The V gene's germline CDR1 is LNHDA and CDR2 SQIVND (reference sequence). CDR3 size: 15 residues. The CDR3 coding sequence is TGTGCCAGTAGTATAGATAGGCTAGATCGGGAGACCCAGTACTTC. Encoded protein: CASSIDRLDRETQYF.

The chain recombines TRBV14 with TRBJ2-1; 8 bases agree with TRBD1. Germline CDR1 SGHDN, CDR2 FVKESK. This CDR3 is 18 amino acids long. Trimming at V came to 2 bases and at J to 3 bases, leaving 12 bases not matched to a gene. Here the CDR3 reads CASSQRQGRDGVYNEQFF. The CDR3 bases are TGTGCCAGCAGCCAACGACAGGGGCGGGACGGGGTCTACAATGAGCAGTTCTTC.

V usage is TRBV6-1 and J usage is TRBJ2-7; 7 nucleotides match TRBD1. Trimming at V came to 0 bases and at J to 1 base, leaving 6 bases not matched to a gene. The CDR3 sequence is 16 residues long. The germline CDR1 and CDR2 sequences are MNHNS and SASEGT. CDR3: CASSEAAGTASYEQYF. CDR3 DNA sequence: TGTGCCAGCAGTGAAGCCGCCGGGACAGCATCCTACGAGCAGTACTTC.

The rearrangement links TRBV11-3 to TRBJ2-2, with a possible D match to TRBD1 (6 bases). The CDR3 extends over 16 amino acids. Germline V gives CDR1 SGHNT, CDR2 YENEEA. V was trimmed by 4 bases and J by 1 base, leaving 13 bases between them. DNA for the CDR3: TGTGCCAGCAGCTCCAACAGGGCTCAGAACACCGGGGAGCTGTTTTTT. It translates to CASSSNRAQNTGELFF. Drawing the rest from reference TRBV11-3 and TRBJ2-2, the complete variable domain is EAGVVQSPRYKIIEKKQPVAFWCNPISGHNTLYWYLQNLGQGPELLIRYENEEAVDDSQLPKDRFSAERLKGVDSTLKIQPAELGDSAVYLCASSSNRAQNTGELFFGEGSRLTVL.

The CDR3 sequence is CASSGGFGTGDAETGELFF. The CDR3 DNA sequence: TGTGCCAGCAGCGGGGGGTTCGGGACAGGGGACGCGGAAACCGGGGAGCTGTTTTTT. The chain links TRBV11-2 to TRBJ2-2, with 10 bases lining up with TRBD1. Germline CDR1 is SGHAT and CDR2 is FQNNGV. This CDR3 is built from 19 residues. The junction had 17 bases not matched to a gene; V was cut back by 5 bases and J by 5 bases.

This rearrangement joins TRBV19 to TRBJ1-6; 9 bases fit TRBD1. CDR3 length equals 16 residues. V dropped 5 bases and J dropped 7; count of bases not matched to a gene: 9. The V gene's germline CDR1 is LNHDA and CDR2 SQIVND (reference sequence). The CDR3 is CASSPRQGDRNSPLHF. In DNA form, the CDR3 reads TGTGCCAGTAGTCCCCGACAGGGGGACAGAAATTCACCCCTCCACTTT.

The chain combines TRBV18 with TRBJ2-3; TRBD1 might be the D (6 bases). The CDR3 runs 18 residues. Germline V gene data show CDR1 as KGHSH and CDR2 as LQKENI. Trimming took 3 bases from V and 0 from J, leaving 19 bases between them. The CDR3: CASSPELGAETSTDTQYF. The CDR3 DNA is TGTGCCAGCTCACCCGAATTGGGGGCCGAAACTAGCACAGATACGCAGTATTTT.

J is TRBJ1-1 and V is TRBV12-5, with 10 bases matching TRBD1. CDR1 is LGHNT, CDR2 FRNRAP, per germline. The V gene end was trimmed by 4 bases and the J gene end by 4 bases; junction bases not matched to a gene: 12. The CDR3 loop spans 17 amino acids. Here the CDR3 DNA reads TGTGCTAGTGGTTGGGCGCCTGGGACAGGGGCCCTCACTGAAGCTTTCTTT. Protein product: CASGWAPGTGALTEAFF.

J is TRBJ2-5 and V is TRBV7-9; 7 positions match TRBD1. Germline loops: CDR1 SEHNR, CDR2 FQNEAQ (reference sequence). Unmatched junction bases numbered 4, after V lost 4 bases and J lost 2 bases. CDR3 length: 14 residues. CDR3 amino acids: CASSWGTAQETQYF. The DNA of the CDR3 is TGTGCCAGCAGCTGGGGGACAGCTCAAGAGACCCAGTACTTC.

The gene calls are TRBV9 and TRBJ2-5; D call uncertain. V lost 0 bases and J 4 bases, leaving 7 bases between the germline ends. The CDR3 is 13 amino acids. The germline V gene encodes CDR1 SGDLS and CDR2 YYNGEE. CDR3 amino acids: CASSVVHGETQYF. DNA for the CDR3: TGTGCCAGCAGCGTAGTACATGGAGAGACCCAGTACTTC.